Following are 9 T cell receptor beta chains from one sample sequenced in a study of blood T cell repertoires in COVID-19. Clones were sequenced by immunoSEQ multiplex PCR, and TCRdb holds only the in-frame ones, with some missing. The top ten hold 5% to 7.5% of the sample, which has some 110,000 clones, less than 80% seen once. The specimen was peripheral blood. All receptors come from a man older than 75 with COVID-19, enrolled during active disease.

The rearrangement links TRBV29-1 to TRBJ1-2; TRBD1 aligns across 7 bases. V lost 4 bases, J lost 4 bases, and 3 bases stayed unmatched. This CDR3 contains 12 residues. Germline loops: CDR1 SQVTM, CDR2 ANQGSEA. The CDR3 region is CSVGDRAYGYTF. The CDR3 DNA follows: TGCAGCGTTGGAGACAGGGCCTATGGCTACACCTTC.

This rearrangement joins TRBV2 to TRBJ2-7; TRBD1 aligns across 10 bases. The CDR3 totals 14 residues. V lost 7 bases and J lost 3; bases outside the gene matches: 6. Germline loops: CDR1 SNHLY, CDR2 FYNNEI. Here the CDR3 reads CASTERDRGYEQYF. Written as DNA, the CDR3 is TGTGCCAGCACTGAGAGGGACAGGGGCTACGAGCAGTACTTC.

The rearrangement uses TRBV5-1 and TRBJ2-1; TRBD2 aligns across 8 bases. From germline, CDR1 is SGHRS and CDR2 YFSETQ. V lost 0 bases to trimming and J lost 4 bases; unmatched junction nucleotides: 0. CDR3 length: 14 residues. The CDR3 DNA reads TGCGCCAGCAGCTTGGCTAGCGGGTACAATGAGCAGTTCTTC. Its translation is CASSLASGYNEQFF.

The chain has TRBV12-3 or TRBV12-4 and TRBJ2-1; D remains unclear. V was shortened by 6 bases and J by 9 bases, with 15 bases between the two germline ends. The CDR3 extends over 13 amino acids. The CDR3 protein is CASSQRSWSEQFF. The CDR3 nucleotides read TGTGCCAGCAGCCAGAGGAGTTGGAGTGAGCAGTTCTTC.

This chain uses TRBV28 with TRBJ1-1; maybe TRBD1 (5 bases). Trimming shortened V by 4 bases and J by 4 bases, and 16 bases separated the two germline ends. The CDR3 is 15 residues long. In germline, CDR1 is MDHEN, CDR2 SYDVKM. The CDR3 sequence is CASSSRASGGTEAFF. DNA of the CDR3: TGTGCCAGCAGTTCCCGGGCGAGCGGGGGCACTGAAGCTTTCTTT.

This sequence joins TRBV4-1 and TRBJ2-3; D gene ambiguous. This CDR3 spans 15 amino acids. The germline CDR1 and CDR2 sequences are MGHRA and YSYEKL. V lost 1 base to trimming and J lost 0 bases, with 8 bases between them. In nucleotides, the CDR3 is TGCGCCAGCAGCCAAGGCGGTCTGAGCACAGATACGCAGTATTTT. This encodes CASSQGGLSTDTQYF.

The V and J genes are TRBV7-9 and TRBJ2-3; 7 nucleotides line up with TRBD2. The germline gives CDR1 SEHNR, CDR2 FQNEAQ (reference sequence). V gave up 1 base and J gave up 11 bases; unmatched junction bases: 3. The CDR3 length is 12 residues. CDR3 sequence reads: CASSLGPGGQYF. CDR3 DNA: TGTGCCAGCAGCTTAGGGCCGGGGGGGCAGTATTTT.

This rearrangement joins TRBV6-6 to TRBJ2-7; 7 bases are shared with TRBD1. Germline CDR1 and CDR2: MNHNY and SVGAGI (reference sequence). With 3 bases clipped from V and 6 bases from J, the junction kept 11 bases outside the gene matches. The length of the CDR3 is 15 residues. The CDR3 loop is CASSYPRGGQLEQYF. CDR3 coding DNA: TGTGCCAGCAGTTATCCCCGAGGGGGCCAACTCGAGCAGTACTTC.

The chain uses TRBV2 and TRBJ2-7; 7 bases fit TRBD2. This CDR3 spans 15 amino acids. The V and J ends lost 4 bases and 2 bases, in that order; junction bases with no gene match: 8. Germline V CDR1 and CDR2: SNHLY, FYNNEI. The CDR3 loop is CASSAEAGITYEQYF. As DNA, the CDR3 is TGTGCCAGCAGTGCTGAAGCGGGAATTACCTACGAGCAGTACTTC.